A single sample gave rise to the 21 T cell receptor beta chains below, sequenced in a study of a mutant IDH1 vaccine in newly diagnosed glioma. Time point here: week 5, during vaccination. Vaccine doses each comprised 300 ug of mutant IDH1 20-mer peptide, with topical imiquimod. Sequencing was performed with immunoSEQ multiplex PCR; in TCRdb, only in-frame clones are kept and a portion is missing. The sample consists of around 58,000 clones, approximately 82% of them appearing once. Their specific antigens are unknown. The sample was PBMCs, taken from a glioma patient whose treatment included an IDH1 peptide vaccine. Receptor source: a man aged 25 to 45 with glioma.

A few counts support this clone. The V and J genes are TRBV7-6 and TRBJ1-5, with 7 bases identical to TRBD1. V lost 0 bases and J lost 3; bases outside the gene matches: 5. Per the germline V gene, CDR1 is SGHVS and CDR2 is FNYEAQ. The CDR3 runs 16 residues. DNA for the CDR3: TGTGCCAGCAGCTTAGCGCCGACAGGGAACAATCAGCCCCAGCATTTT. It codes for CASSLAPTGNNQPQHF.

The chain has TRBV19 and TRBJ2-2; 10 bases agree with TRBD2. Germline V gene sequence: CDR1 LNHDA, CDR2 SQIVND (reference sequence). The CDR3 is 15 residues long. V was pared by 5 bases and J by 2 bases, with 2 bases of the junction left unmatched. CDR3 residues: CASSWTSGNTGELFF. The CDR3 nucleotides are TGTGCCAGTAGTTGGACTAGCGGCAACACCGGGGAGCTGTTTTTT. Full variable domain (rest looked up from reference TRBV19 and TRBJ2-2): DGGITQSPKYLFRKEGQNVTLSCEQNLNHDAMYWYRQDPGQGLRLIYYSQIVNDFQKGDIAEGYSVSREKKESFPLTVTSAQKNPTAFYLCASSWTSGNTGELFFGEGSRLTVL.

V and J are TRBV27 and TRBJ2-6; no reliable D call. CDR1 MNHEY and CDR2 SMNVEV come from the germline V gene (reference sequence). This CDR3 comprises 17 residues. Trimming took off 2 bases at V and 0 bases at J, with 11 bases between the two ends. This CDR3 reads CASSLAYASSGANVLTF. Here the CDR3 DNA reads TGTGCCAGCAGTTTAGCATATGCGAGCTCTGGGGCCAACGTCCTGACTTTC.

The rearrangement uses TRBV13 and TRBJ2-7; 7 bases agree with TRBD1. The ends lost 0 bases at V and 4 bases at J; junction bases unmatched: 3. The CDR3 has 14 residues. Germline V lookup: CDR1 PRHDT, CDR2 FYEKMQ (reference sequence). CDR3 nucleotide sequence: TGTGCCAGCAGCTTAGGGCAGGGGGATTACGAGCAGTACTTC. This codes for CASSLGQGDYEQYF.

This chain uses TRBV4-2 with TRBJ2-2; no reliable D call. Germline values: CDR1 LGHNA, CDR2 YNFKEQ. The CDR3 contains 14 residues. Trimming stripped 0 bases from V and 3 bases from J, with 5 bases between. The CDR3 region is CASSQDSHTGELFF. The CDR3 DNA reads as TGTGCCAGCAGCCAAGACAGCCACACCGGGGAGCTGTTTTTT.

The V and J genes are TRBV19 and TRBJ1-5; D perhaps matches TRBD1 (6 bases). CDR3 length: 14 residues. The germline V gene encodes CDR1 LNHDA and CDR2 SQIVND (reference sequence). V was cut by 3 bases and J by 6 bases, with 12 bases left in between. CDR3 nucleotides: TGTGCCAGTAGTATCTGGGGGGCGAGTCAGCCCCAGCATTTT. Translation gives CASSIWGASQPQHF.

The rearrangement joins TRBV4-2 to TRBJ1-5, with TRBD1 identical over 8 bases. The CDR3 runs 16 residues. Germline trimming cut 4 bases from V and 4 bases from J; bases unmatched to any gene: 9. In germline, CDR1 is LGHNA, CDR2 YNFKEQ. The chain's CDR3 is CASSRGQGGFNQPQHF. CDR3 bases: TGTGCCAGCAGCCGTGGACAGGGAGGCTTTAATCAGCCCCAGCATTTT.

The chain couples TRBV7-8 to TRBJ2-2; the match to TRBD2 covers 10 bases. Trimming at V came to 6 bases and at J to 3 bases, leaving 10 bases not matched to a gene. The length of the CDR3 is 17 residues. CDR1 and CDR2 (germline): SGHVS, FQNEAQ. The CDR3 DNA follows: TGTGCCAGCAGACCTAAAGCGGGGGGGCAGCACACCGGGGAGCTGTTTTTT. This codes for CASRPKAGGQHTGELFF.

This chain joins TRBV6-1 and TRBJ1-2, with 7 bases aligning to TRBD1. Trimming at V came to 3 bases and at J to 4 bases, leaving 8 bases not matched to a gene. The CDR3 has 15 amino acids. Germline lookup yields CDR1 MNHNS and CDR2 SASEGT. The CDR3 DNA reads as TGTGCCAGCAGTGAGGGTTGGGGACAGCTCTATGGCTACACCTTC. This gives the protein CASSEGWGQLYGYTF.

The V and J genes are TRBV6-5 and TRBJ2-1; D possibly corresponds to TRBD2 (7 bases). CDR1 is MNHEY, CDR2 SVGAGI, per germline. Deletions cut 5 bases from V and 7 bases from J, with 9 bases between. This CDR3 has 12 amino acids. CDR3 residues: CASSRGGNEQFF. As DNA, the CDR3 is TGTGCCAGCAGTAGGGGGGGGAATGAGCAGTTCTTC.

In the case of this clone: One end of the junction is discordant with germline, which a read error may explain. The CDR3 nucleotides are TGTGCCGGCAGCTTAGAGAGGGCAGGGGAAGAGACCCAGTACTTC. It encodes CAGSLERAGEETQYF. This chain connects TRBV7-9 to TRBJ2-5; perhaps TRBD1 as D (6 bases). Germline V gene data show CDR1 as SEHNR and CDR2 as FQNEAQ (reference sequence). CDR3 length equals 15 residues.

The V and J genes are TRBV27 and TRBJ1-1, with 10 bases matching TRBD1. Trimming cost V 5 bases and J 7 bases; bases outside gene matches: 7. CDR1 MNHEY and CDR2 SMNVEV come from the germline V gene (reference sequence). This CDR3 has 14 amino acids. In nucleotides, the CDR3 is TGTGCCAGCAGTCCAGGGACAGGGGTAGGTGAAGCTTTCTTT. It specifies CASSPGTGVGEAFF.

This clone came up a few times. The genes are TRBV7-9 and TRBJ2-2, with 8 bases identical to TRBD1. The trim removed 5 bases at V and 4 bases at J, leaving 12 bases unmatched. Germline-derived CDR1 and CDR2 are SEHNR and FQNEAQ (reference sequence). CDR3 length: 17 amino acids. The CDR3 DNA reads TGTGCCAGCAGCAAAGACCCCGGACAGGGAGGCACCGGGGAGCTGTTTTTT. This sequence encodes CASSKDPGQGGTGELFF.

V usage is TRBV20-1 and J usage is TRBJ2-3, with D perhaps matching TRBD1 (5 bases). CDR1 is DFQATT, CDR2 SNEGSKA, per germline (reference sequence). Between the trimmed V and J ends, which lost 2 bases and 14 bases, there was a span of 14 bases. CDR3 length: 11 residues. The CDR3 DNA reads TGCAGTGCTAGATCCGGGCACAGGTGGTATTTT. Its translation: CSARSGHRWYF.

CDR3 DNA: TGTGCCAGCAGTGGGGGGTGGTCCCAGAGCAATCAGCCCCAGCATTTT. Amino acids: CASSGGWSQSNQPQHF. The chain combines TRBV6-1 with TRBJ1-5; weak D call: TRBD1 (5 bases). The CDR3 consists of 16 residues. Trimming removed 4 bases at V and 1 base at J, with 14 bases between. CDR1 and CDR2 (germline): MNHNS, SASEGT.

J is TRBJ2-1 and V is TRBV7-8; 7 bases match TRBD2. The CDR3 has 14 residues. The V segment lost 2 bases and the J segment 8 bases; nucleotides outside the gene matches: 6. Germline CDR1 and CDR2: SGHVS and FQNEAQ. The CDR3 nucleotides are TGTGCCAGCAGCTTAAACCCGGGGGGTGATGAGCAGTTCTTC. This encodes CASSLNPGGDEQFF.

V gene TRBV15 combines with J gene TRBJ2-3, with 8 bases matching TRBD1. Germline CDR1 LNHNV, CDR2 YYDKDF (reference sequence). This CDR3 is 14 amino acids long. Trimming removed 8 bases from V and 2 bases from J; junction bases left unmatched: 6. The CDR3: CATRTGHVTDTQYF. CDR3 coding DNA: TGTGCCACCCGGACAGGGCATGTCACAGATACGCAGTATTTT.

For this clone: The identical CDR3 is also encoded by other nucleotide sequences in the sample. The chain combines TRBV18 with TRBJ2-3; the D is unclear. Trimming removed 0 bases at V and 3 bases at J, with 4 bases between. This CDR3 contains 13 residues. CDR1 and CDR2 (germline): KGHSH, LQKENI. DNA of the CDR3: TGTGCCAGCTCACCACCGTCTACAGATACGCAGTATTTT. Its translation is CASSPPSTDTQYF.

This sequence joins TRBV19 and TRBJ2-2, with 9 bases that match TRBD2. Germline CDR1 reads LNHDA; CDR2 reads SQIVND (reference sequence). The CDR3 extends over 16 amino acids. Trimming cost V 6 bases and J 6 bases; bases outside gene matches: 11. DNA for the CDR3: TGTGCCAGTAGCCGCGTTGGGACTAGCCCTGCCGGGGAGCTGTTTTTT. Residues: CASSRVGTSPAGELFF.

The chain recombines TRBV7-6 with TRBJ2-5; no clear D gene. CDR1 and CDR2 (germline): SGHVS, FNYEAQ. Trimming took off 0 bases at V and 3 bases at J, with 5 bases between the two ends. The CDR3 is 13 residues long. CDR3 sequence: CASSLAVKETQYF. CDR3 nucleotides: TGTGCCAGCAGCTTAGCAGTAAAAGAGACCCAGTACTTC.

The CDR3 nucleotides are TGTGCCAGCAGCCCCCAGGACCCTTTGGGGTACGAGCAGTACTTC. Encoded protein: CASSPQDPLGYEQYF. V usage is TRBV7-8 and J usage is TRBJ2-7; D is undetermined. Trimming removed 5 bases from V and 4 bases from J, with 18 bases in between. The CDR3 covers 15 residues. CDR1 is SGHVS, CDR2 FQNEAQ, per germline.